Below are 9 T cell receptor beta chains sequenced from a single sample in a study of OX40 agonist ivuxolimab in advanced cancers. Produced via immunoSEQ multiplex PCR; TCRdb's table is partial and in-frame only. The sample consists of about 38,000 clones, 65% to 80% of them appearing once. The sequenced sample was CD4+ or CD8+ T cells sorted from blood, obtained in a trial of the OX40 agonist ivuxolimab. These receptors came from an adult with an advanced solid tumor such as melanoma, head and neck, liver or kidney cancer.

The gene calls are TRBV7-3 and TRBJ2-1; 8 nucleotides line up with TRBD1. This CDR3 spans 14 amino acids. V lost 2 bases to trimming and J lost 7 bases; unmatched junction nucleotides: 4. Per germline, CDR1 SGHTA and CDR2 FQGTGA. The CDR3 reads CASSLRTGKNEQFF. CDR3 nucleotide sequence: TGTGCCAGCAGCTTACGGACAGGGAAGAATGAGCAGTTCTTC.

This sequence joins TRBV28 and TRBJ2-7; D perhaps matches TRBD1 (6 bases). Trimming removed 5 bases at V and 5 bases at J, with 22 bases between. Germline-derived CDR1 and CDR2 are MDHEN and SYDVKM. The CDR3 extends over 16 amino acids. In nucleotides, the CDR3 is TGTGCCAGCAGTACTTCTGGGCAGGGGACGGTCCACGAGCAGTACTTC. Residues: CASSTSGQGTVHEQYF.

This clone has only one observation. The V and J genes are TRBV21-1 and TRBJ2-3; TRBD2, as called in the table, went unchecked against the DNA. TRBV21-1 is recorded as a pseudogene. The CDR3 contains 17 residues. The CDR3 nucleotides are TGTGCCAGCAGCAAGAAAGGAGCGGGGCCTAGCACAGATACGCAGTATTTT. This translates into CASSKKGAGPSTDTQYF.

The chain is built from TRBV7-8 and TRBJ2-6; D gene uncertain. Germline V gene sequence: CDR1 SGHVS, CDR2 FQNEAQ. V dropped 1 base and J dropped 2 bases, with 9 bases sitting between them. The CDR3 extends over 16 amino acids. DNA of the CDR3: TGTGCCAGCAGCTTAGGGGGTCAAACTGGGGCCAACGTCCTGACTTTC. Amino acids: CASSLGGQTGANVLTF.

This chain connects TRBV21-1 to TRBJ1-5; the D call TRBD1 from the table was never checked on the DNA. TRBV21-1 is a recognized pseudogene. This CDR3 is built from 16 residues. In DNA form, the CDR3 reads TGTGCCAGCATCTCCGAGTGCCGCAGGGATACTCAGCCCCAGCATTTT. This gives the protein CASISECRRDTQPQHF.

The chain has TRBV10-3 and TRBJ2-1; 10 positions match TRBD1. Germline V gene data show CDR1 as ENHRY and CDR2 as SYGVKD. V lost 10 bases, J lost 7 bases, and 13 bases stayed unmatched. The CDR3 has 15 amino acids. CDR3 DNA sequence: TGTGCCACCAGGACCCGGGACAGGGGCGATAATGAGCAGTTCTTC. This translates into CATRTRDRGDNEQFF.

This chain joins TRBV6-4 and TRBJ2-1; 10 positions agree with TRBD2. The ends lost 7 bases at V and 2 bases at J; junction bases unmatched: 8. The germline CDR1 and CDR2 sequences are MRHNA and SNTAGT. The CDR3 is made up of 16 amino acids. CDR3 protein: CASTPLAGAPYNEQFF. CDR3 sequence (DNA): TGTGCCAGCACCCCCCTAGCGGGAGCCCCCTACAATGAGCAGTTCTTC.

This rearrangement joins TRBV19 to TRBJ2-7, with D perhaps given as TRBD1 or TRBD2 (5 bases each). The germline V and J ends were trimmed by 6 bases and 7 bases, with 16 bases remaining between them. CDR3 size: 13 residues. Germline V gene data show CDR1 as LNHDA and CDR2 as SQIVND (reference sequence). Here the CDR3 reads CASSLGTLGEQYF. The CDR3 DNA sequence: TGTGCCAGTAGCCTCGGGACCCTTGGGGAGCAGTACTTC. The full variable domain, with the rest looked up from reference TRBV19 and TRBJ2-7, is DGGITQSPKYLFRKEGQNVTLSCEQNLNHDAMYWYRQDPGQGLRLIYYSQIVNDFQKGDIAEGYSVSREKKESFPLTVTSAQKNPTAFYLCASSLGTLGEQYFGPGTRLTVT.

The chain carries TRBV7-2 and TRBJ1-2; 7 bases align to TRBD1. V lost 3 bases and J lost 4; bases outside the gene matches: 2. The CDR3 is 13 residues long. Germline V lookup: CDR1 SGHTA, CDR2 FQGNSA. In DNA form, the CDR3 reads TGTGCCAGCAGCTTTAACAGGGGCTATGGCTACACCTTC. This sequence encodes CASSFNRGYGYTF.